This T cell receptor (beta chain) derives from a study of cytomegalovirus exposure and HLA in healthy donors. Germline assignment: CDR1 SGHDT and CDR2 YYEEEE. This CDR3 has 14 amino acids. V dropped 3 bases and J dropped 7; count of bases not matched to a gene: 9. This table comes from immunoSEQ multiplex PCR, and its TCRdb copy is limited to in-frame clones, with some not included. This table holds some 110,000 clones, about 93% found once. To note about this clone: No antigen is known for it.

Study results and limitations: Researchers counted 164 TCR beta chains as cytomegalovirus-associated. Rare TCR sequences dominated, though some public TCRs recurred in many donors. Three CMV-associated chains proved CMV antigen-specific in vitro. According to reports, the classifier identified cytomegalovirus status with high specificity and sensitivity.

Sequenced: PBMCs. The receptor's source is a woman aged 18 to 35 in good health and CMV-seronegative. J is TRBJ2-5 and V is TRBV5-6; 7 bases align to TRBD1. The CDR3 spells CASSSREPGGTQYF. In DNA, the CDR3 is TGTGCCAGCAGCTCCAGGGAGCCAGGGGGGACCCAGTACTTC.